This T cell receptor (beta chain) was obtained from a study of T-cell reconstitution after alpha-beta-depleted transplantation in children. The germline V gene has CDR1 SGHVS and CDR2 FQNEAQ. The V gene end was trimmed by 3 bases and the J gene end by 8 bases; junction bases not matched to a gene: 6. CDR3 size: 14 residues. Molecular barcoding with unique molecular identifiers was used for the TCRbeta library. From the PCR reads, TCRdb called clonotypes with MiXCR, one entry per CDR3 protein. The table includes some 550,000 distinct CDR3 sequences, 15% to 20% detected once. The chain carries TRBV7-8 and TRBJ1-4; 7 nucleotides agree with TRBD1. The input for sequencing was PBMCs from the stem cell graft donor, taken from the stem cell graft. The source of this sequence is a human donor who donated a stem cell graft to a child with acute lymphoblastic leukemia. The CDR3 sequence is CASSLTGQEEKLFF. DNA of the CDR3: TGTGCCAGCAGCTTGACCGGACAGGAGGAAAAACTGTTTTTT.